A selection of T cell receptor beta chains follows, all from one sample in a study of cytomegalovirus exposure and HLA in healthy donors. Generated by immunoSEQ multiplex PCR, the TCRdb table keeps only in-frame clones and is missing some. The sample holds 55,000 to 80,000 clones, about 79% seen once. Input material: PBMCs. The receptors were sampled from a man aged 60-69 years in good health and CMV-seropositive. CDR3s include the opening cysteine and the closing phenylalanine or tryptophan. D genes are given only for firm matches.

TRBJ2-7,TRBD2,TRBV19,CASSITSGMKYEQYF
TRBJ1-5,TRBD1,TRBV5-8,CASSTGQRIQPQHF
TRBJ1-1,.,TRBV20-1,CSARLGPKAFF
TRBJ1-2,.,TRBV7-9,CASSLDPSNGYTF
TRBJ2-7,TRBD1,TRBV29-1,CSAQGQGGEQYF
TRBJ1-2,TRBD1,TRBV5-4,CASSFNRGRGYGYTF
TRBJ1-3,.,TRBV29-1,CSVKEGNTIYF
TRBJ1-5,.,TRBV28,CASSTTESNQPQHF
TRBJ1-2,TRBD1,TRBV5-5,CASSLVLPGQGAGGNYGYTF
TRBJ2-2,.,TRBV2,CASRPDRNTGELFF
TRBJ2-3,.,TRBV4-2,CASSQDHGRMGGDTQYF
TRBJ2-1,.,TRBV7-6,CASSLGRAGLNNEQFF
TRBJ1-2,.,TRBV4-1,CASSQDVAKLQGQGYTF
TRBJ2-7,.,TRBV11-2,CASSLNPGLLQDYEQYF
TRBJ1-6,TRBD1,TRBV27,CASRGATGGYSPLHF
TRBJ2-7,TRBD2,TRBV2,CASTTSGDPYEQYF
TRBJ1-5,TRBD1,TRBV11-3,CASSAGTGNQPQHF
TRBJ2-6,.,TRBV6-5,CASSYLGAANVLTF
TRBJ1-2,.,TRBV5-1,CASSLAGENYGYTF
TRBJ2-1,TRBD2,TRBV4-2,CASSQGTSGRASEQFF
TRBJ2-2,.,TRBV6-6,CASSYSGQSNTGELFF
TRBJ1-2,.,TRBV10-2,CASSDPGRFHGYTF